Sequencing of this TCR beta chain was carried out in a study of blood T cell repertoires in COVID-19. Trimming cost V 7 bases and J 6 bases; bases outside gene matches: 10. The V gene's germline CDR1 is MDHEN and CDR2 SYDVKM. This CDR3 is built from 14 residues. Clones were read by immunoSEQ multiplex PCR, and TCRdb kept only the in-frame ones, dropping some. This sample has roughly 180,000 clones, with roughly 85% found just once. Sequenced input: peripheral blood. This clonotype was obtained from a man aged 60 to 75 with acute or convalescent COVID-19. The genes are TRBV28 and TRBJ2-7; TRBD2 matches at 9 bases. The CDR3 spells CASKRREGHIEQYF. CDR3 sequence (DNA): TGTGCCAGCAAACGGCGGGAGGGCCATATCGAGCAGTACTTC.